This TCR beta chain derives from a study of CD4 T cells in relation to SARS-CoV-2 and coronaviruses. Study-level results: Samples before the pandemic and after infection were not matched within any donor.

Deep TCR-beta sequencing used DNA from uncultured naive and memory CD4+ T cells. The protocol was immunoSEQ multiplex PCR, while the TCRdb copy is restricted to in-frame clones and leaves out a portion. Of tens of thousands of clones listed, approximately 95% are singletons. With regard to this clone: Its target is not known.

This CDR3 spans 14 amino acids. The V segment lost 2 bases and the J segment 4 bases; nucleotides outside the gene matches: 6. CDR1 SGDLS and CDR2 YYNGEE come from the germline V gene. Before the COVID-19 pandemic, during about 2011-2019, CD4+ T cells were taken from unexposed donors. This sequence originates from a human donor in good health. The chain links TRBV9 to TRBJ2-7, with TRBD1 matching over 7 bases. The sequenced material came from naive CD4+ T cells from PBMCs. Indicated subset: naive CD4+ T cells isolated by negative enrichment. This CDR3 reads CASSVDRVGYEQYF. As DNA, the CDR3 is TGTGCCAGCAGCGTCGACAGGGTTGGGTACGAGCAGTACTTC.